The subject of this entry is one T cell receptor beta chain. Antigen specificity is unknown. These data are taken from a study of T cells in women clearing cervical HPV infection. Study in general: Case blood was drawn a median around 150 days after lesion detection.

Findings and caveats of the study: Unknown T-cell numbers per sample may underlie the richness differences.

Clones were sequenced by immunoSEQ multiplex PCR, and TCRdb holds only the in-frame ones, with some missing. This sample's table reports approximately 40,000 clones. This TCR came from a woman aged 18-69 years with a cervical HPV16 infection that either progressed to CIN3+ or cleared (not recorded which). The sample was blood buffy coat.

The CDR3 bases that were read are TGTGCCATCAGTGAGTCTGGGGGGACGGGGGGCTCCTACAATGAG. Protein: CAISESGGTGGSYNE. In full, the CDR3 is CAISESGGTGGSYNEQFF. The chain joins TRBV10-3 to TRBJ2-1, with TRBD2 identical over 7 bases. The sequence runs out 3 residues before the end of the CDR3; the remainder is reconstructed from the germline J gene. The germline V gene encodes CDR1 ENHRY and CDR2 SYGVKD. Losses at the gene ends were 0 bases for V and 0 bases for J; bases not matched to a gene: 8. This CDR3 has 18 amino acids.